One T cell receptor beta chain is described in this entry. The antigen is undetermined. The V and J ends lost 1 base and 3 bases respectively, with 12 bases between them. Germline assignment: CDR1 KGHSH and CDR2 LQKENI. The CDR3 is made up of 15 amino acids. Corrective cardiac operations yielded the resected thymus tissue. All donors were healthy Finnish infants who were undergoing corrective surgery to treat congenital heart defects. The repertoire was sequenced with immunoSEQ multiplex PCR; TCRdb's copy has only in-frame clones and lacks some. Of approximately 70,000 clones detected, 90% to 95% appear once; the ten largest clones hold about 0.03%. This entry is derived from a study of human thymus T cells. Regarding the study as a whole: There appeared to be biased usage of V and J genes in thymic and blood repertoires.

The chain links TRBV18 to TRBJ1-2, with D unclear. Sequencing input: thymus tissue. The origin of this receptor is a girl under two years old with a congenital heart defect but otherwise immunologically healthy. CDR3: CASSPHNSLDYGYTF. The CDR3 coding sequence is TGTGCCAGCTCACCACATAACAGTCTGGACTATGGCTACACCTTC.